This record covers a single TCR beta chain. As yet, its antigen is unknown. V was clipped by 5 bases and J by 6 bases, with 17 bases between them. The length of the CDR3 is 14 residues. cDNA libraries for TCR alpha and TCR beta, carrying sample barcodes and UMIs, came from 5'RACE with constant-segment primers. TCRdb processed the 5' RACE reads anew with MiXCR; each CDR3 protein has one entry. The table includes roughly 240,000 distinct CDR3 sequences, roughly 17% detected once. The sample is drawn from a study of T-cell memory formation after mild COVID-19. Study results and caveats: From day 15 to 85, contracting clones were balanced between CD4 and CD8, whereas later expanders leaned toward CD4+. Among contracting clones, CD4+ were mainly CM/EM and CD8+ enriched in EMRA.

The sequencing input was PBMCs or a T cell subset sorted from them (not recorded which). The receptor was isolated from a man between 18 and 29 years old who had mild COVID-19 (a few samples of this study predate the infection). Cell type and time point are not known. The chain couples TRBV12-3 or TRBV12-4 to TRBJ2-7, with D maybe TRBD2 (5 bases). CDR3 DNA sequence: TGTGCCAGCAGTCCCAGCGGTGGGCCGGGCGAGCAGTACTTC. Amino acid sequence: CASSPSGGPGEQYF.